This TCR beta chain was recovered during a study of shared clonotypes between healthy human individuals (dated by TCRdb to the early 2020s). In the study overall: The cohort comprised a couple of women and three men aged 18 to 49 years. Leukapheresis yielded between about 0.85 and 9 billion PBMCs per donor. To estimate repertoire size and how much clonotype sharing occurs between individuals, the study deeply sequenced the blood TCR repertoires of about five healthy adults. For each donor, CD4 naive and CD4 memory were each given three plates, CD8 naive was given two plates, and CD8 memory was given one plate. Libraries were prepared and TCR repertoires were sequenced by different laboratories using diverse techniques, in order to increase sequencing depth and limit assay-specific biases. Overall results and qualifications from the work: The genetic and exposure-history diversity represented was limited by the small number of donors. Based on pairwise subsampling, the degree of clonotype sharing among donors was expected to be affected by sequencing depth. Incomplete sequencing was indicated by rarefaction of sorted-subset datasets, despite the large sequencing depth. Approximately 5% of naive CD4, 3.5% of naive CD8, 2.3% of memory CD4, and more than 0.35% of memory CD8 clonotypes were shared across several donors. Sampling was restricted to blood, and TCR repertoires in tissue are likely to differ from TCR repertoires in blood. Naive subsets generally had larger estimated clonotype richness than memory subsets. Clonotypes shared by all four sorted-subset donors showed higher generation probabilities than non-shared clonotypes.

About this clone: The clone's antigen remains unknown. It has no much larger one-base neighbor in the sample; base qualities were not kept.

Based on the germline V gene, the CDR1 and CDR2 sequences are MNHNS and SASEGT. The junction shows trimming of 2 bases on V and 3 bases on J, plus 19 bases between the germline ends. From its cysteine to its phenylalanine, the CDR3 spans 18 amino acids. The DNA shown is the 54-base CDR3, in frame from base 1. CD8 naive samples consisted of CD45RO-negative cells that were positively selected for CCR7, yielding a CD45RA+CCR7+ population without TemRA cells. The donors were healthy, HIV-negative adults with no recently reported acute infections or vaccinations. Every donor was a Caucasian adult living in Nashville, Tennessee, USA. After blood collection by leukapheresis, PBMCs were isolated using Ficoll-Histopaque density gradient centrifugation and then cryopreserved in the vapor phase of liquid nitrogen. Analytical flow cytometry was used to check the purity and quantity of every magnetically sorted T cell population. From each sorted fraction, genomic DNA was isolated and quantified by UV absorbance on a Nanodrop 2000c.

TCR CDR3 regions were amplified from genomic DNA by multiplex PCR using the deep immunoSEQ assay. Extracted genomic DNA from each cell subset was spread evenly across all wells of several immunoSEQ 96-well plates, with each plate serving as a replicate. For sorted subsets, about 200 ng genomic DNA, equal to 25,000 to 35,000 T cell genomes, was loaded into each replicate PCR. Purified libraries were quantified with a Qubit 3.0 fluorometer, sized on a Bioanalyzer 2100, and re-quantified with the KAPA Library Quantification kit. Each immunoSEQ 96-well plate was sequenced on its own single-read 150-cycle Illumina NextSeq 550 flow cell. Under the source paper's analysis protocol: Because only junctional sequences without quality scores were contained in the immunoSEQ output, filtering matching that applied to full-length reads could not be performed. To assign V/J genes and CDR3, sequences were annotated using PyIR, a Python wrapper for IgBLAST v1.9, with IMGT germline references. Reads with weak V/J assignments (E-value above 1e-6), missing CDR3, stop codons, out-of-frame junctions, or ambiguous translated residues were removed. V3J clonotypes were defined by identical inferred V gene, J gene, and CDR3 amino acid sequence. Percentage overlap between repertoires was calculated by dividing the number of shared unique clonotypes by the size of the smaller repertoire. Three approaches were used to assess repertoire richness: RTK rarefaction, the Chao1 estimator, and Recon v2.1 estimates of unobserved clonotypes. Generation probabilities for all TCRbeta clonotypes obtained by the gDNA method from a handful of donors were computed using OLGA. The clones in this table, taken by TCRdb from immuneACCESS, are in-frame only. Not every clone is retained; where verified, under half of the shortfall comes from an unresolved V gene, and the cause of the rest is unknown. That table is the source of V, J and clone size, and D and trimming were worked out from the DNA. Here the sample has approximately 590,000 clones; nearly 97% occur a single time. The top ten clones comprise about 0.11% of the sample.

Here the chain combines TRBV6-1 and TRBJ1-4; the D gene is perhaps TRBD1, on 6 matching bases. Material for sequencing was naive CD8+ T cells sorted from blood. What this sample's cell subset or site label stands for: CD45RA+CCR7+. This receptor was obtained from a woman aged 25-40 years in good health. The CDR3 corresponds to CASSELWAGATSNEKLFF. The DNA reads TGTGCCAGCAGTGAATTATGGGCAGGGGCCACCTCTAATGAAAAACTGTTTTTT.